This is a list of T cell receptor beta chains from one sample in a study of T cells expressing NK-cell markers. Using the 5' RACE reads, TCRdb records one entry per CDR3 protein without DNA. This listing includes hundreds of thousands of distinct CDR3 sequences. Sequences were obtained from blood T cells: a sorted CD56 or NKG2C T cell subset, CD4+ or CD8+ T cells, or bulk PBMC T cells (not recorded which). These receptors were obtained from a man aged 18 to 69 in good health. CDR3s include the opening cysteine and the closing phenylalanine or tryptophan.

J: TRBJ2-6; V: TRBV28; CDR3: CASSTYTSSGANVLTF
J: TRBJ2-7; V: TRBV20-1; CDR3: CSAHRESYREQYF
J: TRBJ2-4; V: TRBV29-1; CDR3: CSVQTGDSKNIQYF
J: TRBJ2-5; V: TRBV20-1; CDR3: CSAGSGTTQETQYF
J: TRBJ2-1; V: TRBV7-8; CDR3: CASSWLRLAGPRSYNEQFF
J: TRBJ2-3; V: TRBV18; CDR3: CASSLGGMVADTQYF
J: TRBJ1-1; V: TRBV6-1; CDR3: CASSGRDRGLTNTEAFF
J: TRBJ2-3; V: TRBV28; CDR3: CASSWGGHTDTQYF
J: TRBJ2-3; V: TRBV2; CDR3: CASRNLGTDTQYF
J: TRBJ1-6; V: TRBV10-3; CDR3: CAISESAGSGSPLHF
J: TRBJ2-1; V: TRBV5-1; CDR3: CASQRLAGTYNEQFF
J: TRBJ2-3; V: TRBV7-7; CDR3: CASSLGPGVLTDTQYF
J: TRBJ1-1; V: TRBV6-6; CDR3: CASRAGPPVAFF
J: TRBJ2-7; V: TRBV7-8; CDR3: CASSLKTGTDYEQYF
J: TRBJ1-4; V: TRBV7-9; CDR3: CASSLGWQSLIMKNCFF
J: TRBJ2-7; V: TRBV6-1; CDR3: CATTQAGYYEQYF
J: TRBJ2-7; V: TRBV15; CDR3: CATSRGGTGILYEQYF
J: TRBJ1-6; V: TRBV23-1; CDR3: CARINNSPLHF
J: TRBJ1-3; V: TRBV2; CDR3: CASSESGAGNTIYF
J: TRBJ2-1; V: TRBV29-1; CDR3: CSVDGEGSGARSYNEQFF
J: TRBJ1-5; V: TRBV19; CDR3: CASSRARGRGNQPQHF
J: TRBJ1-4; V: TRBV12-3/TRBV12-4; CDR3: CASRPDRGGEKLFF
J: TRBJ2-3; V: TRBV20-1; CDR3: CSARGQRGGTDTQYF
J: TRBJ2-7; V: TRBV15; CDR3: CATSRDKGKSSSYEQYF
J: TRBJ1-6; V: TRBV12-3/TRBV12-4; CDR3: CASRPGQGKSPLHF
J: TRBJ2-2; V: TRBV11-1; CDR3: CASSLRAPGHGELFF
J: TRBJ2-1; V: TRBV6-6; CDR3: CASMQGSYNEQFF
J: TRBJ2-7; V: TRBV3-1; CDR3: CASSQKSGESYF